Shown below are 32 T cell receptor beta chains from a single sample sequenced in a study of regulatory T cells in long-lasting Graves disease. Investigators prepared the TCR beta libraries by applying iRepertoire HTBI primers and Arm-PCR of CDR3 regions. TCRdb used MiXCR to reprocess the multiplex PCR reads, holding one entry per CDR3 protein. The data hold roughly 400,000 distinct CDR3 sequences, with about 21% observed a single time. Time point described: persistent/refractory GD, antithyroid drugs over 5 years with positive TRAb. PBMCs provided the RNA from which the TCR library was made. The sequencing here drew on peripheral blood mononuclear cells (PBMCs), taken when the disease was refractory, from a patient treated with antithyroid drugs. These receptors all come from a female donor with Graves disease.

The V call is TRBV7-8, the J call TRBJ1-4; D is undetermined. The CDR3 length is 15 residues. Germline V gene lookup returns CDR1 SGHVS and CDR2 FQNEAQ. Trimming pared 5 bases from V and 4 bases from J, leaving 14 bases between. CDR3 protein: CASSDLKDFNEKLFF. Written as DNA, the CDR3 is TGTGCCAGCAGCGACCTTAAGGACTTTAATGAAAAACTGTTTTTT.

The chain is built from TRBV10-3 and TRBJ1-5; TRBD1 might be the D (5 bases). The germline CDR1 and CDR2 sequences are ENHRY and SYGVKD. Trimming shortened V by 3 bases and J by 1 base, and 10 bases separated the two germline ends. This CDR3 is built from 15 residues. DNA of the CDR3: TGTGCCATCAGTGATCAGGGCATGAGCAATCAGCCCCAGCATTTT. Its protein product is CAISDQGMSNQPQHF.

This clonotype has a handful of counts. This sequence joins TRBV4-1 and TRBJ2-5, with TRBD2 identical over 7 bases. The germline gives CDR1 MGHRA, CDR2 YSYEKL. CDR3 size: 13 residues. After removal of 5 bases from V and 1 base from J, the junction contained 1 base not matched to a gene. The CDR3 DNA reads TGCGCCAGCAGCGGACTAGGCCAAGAGACCCAGTACTTC. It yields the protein CASSGLGQETQYF.

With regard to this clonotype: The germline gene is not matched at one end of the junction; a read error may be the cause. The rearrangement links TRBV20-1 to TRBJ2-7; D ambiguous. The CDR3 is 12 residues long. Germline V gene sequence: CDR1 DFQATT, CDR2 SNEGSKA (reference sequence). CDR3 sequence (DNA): TGCAGTGCTAGAGATCTGAGTTACGGGCAGTACTTC. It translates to CSARDLSYGQYF.

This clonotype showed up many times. The CDR3 here is CASSEPTGSGYEQYF. CDR3 coding DNA: TGTGCCAGCAGTGAACCTACAGGGTCCGGCTACGAGCAGTACTTC. The J gene is TRBJ2-7, the V gene TRBV28; tentatively, D is TRBD1 (6 bases). V dropped 5 bases and J dropped 3 bases, with 17 bases sitting between them. The CDR3 runs 15 residues. Germline CDR1 MDHEN, CDR2 SYDVKM.

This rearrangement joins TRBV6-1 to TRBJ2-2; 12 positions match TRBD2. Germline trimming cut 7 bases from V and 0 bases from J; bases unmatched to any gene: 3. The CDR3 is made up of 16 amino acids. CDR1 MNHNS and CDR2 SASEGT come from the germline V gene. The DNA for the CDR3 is TGTGCCAGCACCGGGACTAGCGGGTCGAACACCGGGGAGCTGTTTTTT. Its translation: CASTGTSGSNTGELFF.

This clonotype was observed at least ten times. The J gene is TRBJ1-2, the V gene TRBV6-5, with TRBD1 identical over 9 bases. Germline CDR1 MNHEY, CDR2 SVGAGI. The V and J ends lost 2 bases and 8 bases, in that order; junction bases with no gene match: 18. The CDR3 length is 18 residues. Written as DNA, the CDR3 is TGTGCCAGCAGTTACAGAGTGGGACAGGGATCTCCTGGGTACGGCTACACCTTC. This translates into CASSYRVGQGSPGYGYTF.

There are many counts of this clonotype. CDR3 amino acids: CASREPDGYEQYF. In nucleotides, the CDR3 is TGTGCCAGCAGAGAACCGGACGGGTACGAGCAGTACTTC. V usage is TRBV12-3 or TRBV12-4 and J usage is TRBJ2-7; D is unresolved. This CDR3 comprises 13 residues. V was trimmed by 6 bases and J by 4 bases, leaving 13 bases between them.

Here the CDR3 reads CASSRNEQFF. The CDR3 coding sequence is TGTGCCAGCAGTCGAAATGAGCAGTTCTTC. The chain uses TRBV12-3 or TRBV12-4 and TRBJ2-1; no clear D gene. V was pared by 5 bases and J by 7 bases, with 3 bases between. CDR3 length: 10 amino acids.

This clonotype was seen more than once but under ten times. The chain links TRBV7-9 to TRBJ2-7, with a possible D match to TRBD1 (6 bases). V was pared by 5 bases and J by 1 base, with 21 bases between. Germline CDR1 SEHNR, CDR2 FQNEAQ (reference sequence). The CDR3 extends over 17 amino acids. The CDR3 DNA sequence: TGTGCCAGCAGCCACGACCAAGGACAGCGACTTTCCTACGAGCAGTACTTC. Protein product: CASSHDQGQRLSYEQYF.

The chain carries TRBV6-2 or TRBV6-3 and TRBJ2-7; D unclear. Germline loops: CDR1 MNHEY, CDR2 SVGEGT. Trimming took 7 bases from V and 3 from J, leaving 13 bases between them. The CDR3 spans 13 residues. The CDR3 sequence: CASIPPDGYEQYF. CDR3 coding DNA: TGTGCCAGCATACCACCCGACGGCTACGAGCAGTACTTC.

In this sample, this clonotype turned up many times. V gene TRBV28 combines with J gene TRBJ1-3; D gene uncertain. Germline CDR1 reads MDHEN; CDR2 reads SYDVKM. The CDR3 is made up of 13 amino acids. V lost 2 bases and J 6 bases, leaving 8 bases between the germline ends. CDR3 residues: CASSLRNENTIYF. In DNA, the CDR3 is TGTGCCAGCAGTTTACGTAATGAAAACACCATATATTTT.

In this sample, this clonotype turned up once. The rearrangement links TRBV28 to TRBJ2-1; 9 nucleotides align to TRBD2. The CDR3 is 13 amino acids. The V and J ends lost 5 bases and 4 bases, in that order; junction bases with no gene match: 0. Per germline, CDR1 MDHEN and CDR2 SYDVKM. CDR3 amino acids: CASSLAGYNEQFF. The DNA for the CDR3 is TGTGCCAGCAGTCTAGCGGGGTACAATGAGCAGTTCTTC.

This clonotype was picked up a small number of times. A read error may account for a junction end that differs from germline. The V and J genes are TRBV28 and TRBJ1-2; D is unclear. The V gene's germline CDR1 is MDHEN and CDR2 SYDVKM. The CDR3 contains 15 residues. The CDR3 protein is CASRPPTRRSYDYTF. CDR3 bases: TGTGCCAGCAGGCCACCGACACGGAGAAGTTATGACTACACCTTC.

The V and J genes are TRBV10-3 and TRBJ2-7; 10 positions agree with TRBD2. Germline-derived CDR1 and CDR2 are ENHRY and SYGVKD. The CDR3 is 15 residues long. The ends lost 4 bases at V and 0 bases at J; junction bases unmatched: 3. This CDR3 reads CAISGPSGSSYEQYF. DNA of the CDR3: TGTGCCATCAGTGGTCCTAGCGGGAGCTCCTACGAGCAGTACTTC.

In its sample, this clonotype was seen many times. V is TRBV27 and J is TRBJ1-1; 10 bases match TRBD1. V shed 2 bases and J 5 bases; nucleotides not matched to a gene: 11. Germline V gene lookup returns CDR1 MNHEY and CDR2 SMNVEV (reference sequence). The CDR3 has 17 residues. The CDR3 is CASSLGRQGARGTEAFF. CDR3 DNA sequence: TGTGCCAGCAGTTTAGGCAGACAGGGGGCGCGAGGAACTGAAGCTTTCTTT.

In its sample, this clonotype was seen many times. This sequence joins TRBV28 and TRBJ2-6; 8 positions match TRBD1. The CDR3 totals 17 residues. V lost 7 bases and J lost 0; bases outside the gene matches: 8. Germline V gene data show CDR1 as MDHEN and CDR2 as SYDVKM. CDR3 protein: CASKLQGALSGANVLTF. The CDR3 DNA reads TGTGCCAGCAAGTTGCAGGGGGCCCTCTCTGGGGCCAACGTCCTGACTTTC. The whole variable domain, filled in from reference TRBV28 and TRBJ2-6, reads DVKVTQSSRYLVKRTGEKVFLECVQDMDHENMFWYRQDPGLGLRLIYFSYDVKMKEKGDIPEGYSVSREKKERFSLILESASTNQTSMYLCASKLQGALSGANVLTFGAGSRLTVL.

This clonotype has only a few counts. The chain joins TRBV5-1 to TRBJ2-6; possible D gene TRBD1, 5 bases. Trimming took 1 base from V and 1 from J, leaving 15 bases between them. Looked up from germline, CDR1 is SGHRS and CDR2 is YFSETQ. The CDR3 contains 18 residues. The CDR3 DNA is TGCGCCAGCAGCTTGTTTGTAGGGGCAGCTTCTGGGGCCAACGTCCTGACTTTC. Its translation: CASSLFVGAASGANVLTF.

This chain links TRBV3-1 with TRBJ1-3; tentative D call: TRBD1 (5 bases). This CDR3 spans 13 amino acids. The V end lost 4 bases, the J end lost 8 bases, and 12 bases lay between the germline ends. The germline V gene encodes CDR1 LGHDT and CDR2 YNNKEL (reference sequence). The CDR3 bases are TGTGCCAGCAGCCGCCGGGGGGGTGACACCATATATTTT. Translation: CASSRRGGDTIYF.

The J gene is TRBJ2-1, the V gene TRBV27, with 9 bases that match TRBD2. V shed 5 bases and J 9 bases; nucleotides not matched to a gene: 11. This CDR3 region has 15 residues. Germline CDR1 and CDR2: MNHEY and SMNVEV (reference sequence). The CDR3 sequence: CASSPGLAGVAEQFF. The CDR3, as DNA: TGTGCCAGCAGTCCCGGTTTAGCGGGAGTGGCTGAGCAGTTCTTC.

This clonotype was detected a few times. DNA for the CDR3: TGCGCCAGCAGCTTGGGGGGCACAGGGGCGGAGCCCCAGCATTTT. Translated, it gives CASSLGGTGAEPQHF. This chain uses TRBV5-1 with TRBJ1-5; 7 nucleotides line up with TRBD1. V gave up 0 bases and J gave up 8 bases; unmatched junction bases: 8. The CDR3 loop spans 15 amino acids. The germline V gene has CDR1 SGHRS and CDR2 YFSETQ.

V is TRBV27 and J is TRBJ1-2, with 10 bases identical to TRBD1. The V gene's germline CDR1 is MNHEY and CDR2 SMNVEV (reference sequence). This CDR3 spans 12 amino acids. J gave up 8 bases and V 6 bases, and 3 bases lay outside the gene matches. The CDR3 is CASRGTGVGYTF. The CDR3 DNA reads TGTGCCAGCAGGGGGACAGGGGTCGGCTACACCTTC.

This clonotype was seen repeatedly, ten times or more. The CDR3 nucleotides read TGCAGTGCTAGGGCGGGGTCTGGCTACACCTTC. Protein: CSARAGSGYTF. The genes are TRBV20-1 and TRBJ1-2; D is uncertain. The CDR3 extends over 11 amino acids. The ends were cut back, 3 bases at V and 7 bases at J, with 9 bases in the middle. Germline CDR1 and CDR2: DFQATT and SNEGSKA (reference sequence).

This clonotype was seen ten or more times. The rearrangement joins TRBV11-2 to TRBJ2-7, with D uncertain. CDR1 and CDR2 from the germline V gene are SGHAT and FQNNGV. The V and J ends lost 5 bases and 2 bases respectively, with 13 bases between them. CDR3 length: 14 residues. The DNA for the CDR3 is TGTGCCAGCAGCCCTCCCCAGACCACCTACGAGCAGTACTTC. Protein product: CASSPPQTTYEQYF.

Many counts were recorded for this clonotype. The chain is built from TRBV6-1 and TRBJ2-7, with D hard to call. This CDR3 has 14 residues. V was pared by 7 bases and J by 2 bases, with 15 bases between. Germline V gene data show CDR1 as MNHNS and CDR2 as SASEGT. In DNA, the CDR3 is TGTGCCAGCAAAGGGTACAGAGAAGCCTACGAGCAGTACTTC. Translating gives CASKGYREAYEQYF.

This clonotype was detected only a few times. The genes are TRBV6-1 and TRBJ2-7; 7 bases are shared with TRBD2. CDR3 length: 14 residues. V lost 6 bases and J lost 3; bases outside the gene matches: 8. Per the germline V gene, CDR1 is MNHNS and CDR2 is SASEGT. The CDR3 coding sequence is TGTGCCAGCAGGCTGCGACTAGCTTACTACGAGCAGTACTTC. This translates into CASRLRLAYYEQYF.

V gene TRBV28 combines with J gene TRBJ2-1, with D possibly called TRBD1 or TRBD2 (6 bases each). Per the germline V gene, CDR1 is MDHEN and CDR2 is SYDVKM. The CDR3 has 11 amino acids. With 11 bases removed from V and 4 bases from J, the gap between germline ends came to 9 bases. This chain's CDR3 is CALGGYNEQFF. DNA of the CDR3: TGTGCCCTAGGGGGGTACAATGAGCAGTTCTTC.

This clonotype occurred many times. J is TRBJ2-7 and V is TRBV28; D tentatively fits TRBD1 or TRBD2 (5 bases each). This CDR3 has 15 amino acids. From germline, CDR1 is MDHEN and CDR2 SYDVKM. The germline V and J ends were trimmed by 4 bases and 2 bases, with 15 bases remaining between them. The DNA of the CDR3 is TGTGCCAGCAGTTCTCGACAGTGGAGGACCTACGAGCAGTACTTC. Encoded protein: CASSSRQWRTYEQYF.

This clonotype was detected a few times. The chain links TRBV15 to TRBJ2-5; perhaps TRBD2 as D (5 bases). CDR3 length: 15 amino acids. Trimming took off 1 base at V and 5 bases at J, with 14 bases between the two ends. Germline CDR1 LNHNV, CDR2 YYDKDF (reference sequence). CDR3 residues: CATSRGLAIMETQYF. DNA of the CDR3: TGTGCCACCAGCAGAGGGCTAGCTATTATGGAGACCCAGTACTTC.

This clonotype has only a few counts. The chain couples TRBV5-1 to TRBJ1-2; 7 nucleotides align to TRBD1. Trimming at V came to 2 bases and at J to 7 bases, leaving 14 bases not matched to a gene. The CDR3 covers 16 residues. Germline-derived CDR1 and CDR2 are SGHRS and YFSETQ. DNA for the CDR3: TGCGCCAGCAGCTTACCAGAGACAGGGACCCACGTTGGCTACACCTTC. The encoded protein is CASSLPETGTHVGYTF. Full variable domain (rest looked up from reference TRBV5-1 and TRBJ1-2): KAGVTQTPRYLIKTRGQQVTLSCSPISGHRSVSWYQQTPGQGLQFLFEYFSETQRNKGNFPGRFSGRQFSNSRSEMNVSTLELGDSALYLCASSLPETGTHVGYTFGSGTRLTVV.

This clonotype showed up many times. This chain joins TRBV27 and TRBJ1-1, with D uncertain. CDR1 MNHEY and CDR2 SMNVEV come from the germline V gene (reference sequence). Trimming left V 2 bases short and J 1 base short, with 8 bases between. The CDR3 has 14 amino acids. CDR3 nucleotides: TGTGCCAGCAGTTTACATACAGAGAACACTGAAGCTTTCTTT. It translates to CASSLHTENTEAFF.

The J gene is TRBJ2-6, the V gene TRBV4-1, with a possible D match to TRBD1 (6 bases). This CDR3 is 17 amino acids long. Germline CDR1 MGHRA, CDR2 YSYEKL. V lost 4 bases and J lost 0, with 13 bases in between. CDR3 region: CASSPSLDSSGANVLTF. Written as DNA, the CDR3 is TGCGCCAGCAGCCCAAGCCTGGACAGCTCTGGGGCCAACGTCCTGACTTTC.